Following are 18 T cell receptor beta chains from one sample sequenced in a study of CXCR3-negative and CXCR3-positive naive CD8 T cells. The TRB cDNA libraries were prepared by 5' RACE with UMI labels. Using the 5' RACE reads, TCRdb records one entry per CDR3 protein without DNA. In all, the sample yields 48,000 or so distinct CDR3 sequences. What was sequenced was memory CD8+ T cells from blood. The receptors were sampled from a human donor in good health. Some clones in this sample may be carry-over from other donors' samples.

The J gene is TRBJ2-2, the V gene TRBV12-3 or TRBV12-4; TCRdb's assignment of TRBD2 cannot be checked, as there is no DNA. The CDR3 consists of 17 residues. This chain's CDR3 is CASSVTSGGENTGELFF.

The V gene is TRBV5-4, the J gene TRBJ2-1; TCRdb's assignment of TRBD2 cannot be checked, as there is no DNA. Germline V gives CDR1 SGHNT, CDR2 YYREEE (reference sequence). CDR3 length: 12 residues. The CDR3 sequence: CASSEGEDEQFF.

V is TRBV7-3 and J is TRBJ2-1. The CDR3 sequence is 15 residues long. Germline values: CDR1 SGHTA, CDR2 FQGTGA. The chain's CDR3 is CASSPHLGPDNEQFF.

CDR3 sequence: CSVETSGRGRTYEQYF. The rearrangement uses TRBV29-1 and TRBJ2-7; the D gene TCRdb calls, TRBD2, cannot be checked with no DNA. Germline V gene data show CDR1 as SQVTM and CDR2 as ANQGSEA. The CDR3 length is 16 residues.

CDR3 residues: CASSTRTDDRDTEAFF. This chain uses TRBV13 with TRBJ1-1; checking the TCRdb D call of TRBD1 is not possible without DNA. The CDR3 runs 16 residues. Germline V gene sequence: CDR1 PRHDT, CDR2 FYEKMQ (reference sequence).

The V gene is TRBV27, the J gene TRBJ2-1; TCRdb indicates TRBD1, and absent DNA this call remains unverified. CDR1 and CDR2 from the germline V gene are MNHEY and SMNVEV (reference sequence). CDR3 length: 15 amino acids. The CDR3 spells CASSLQGAILDEQFF.

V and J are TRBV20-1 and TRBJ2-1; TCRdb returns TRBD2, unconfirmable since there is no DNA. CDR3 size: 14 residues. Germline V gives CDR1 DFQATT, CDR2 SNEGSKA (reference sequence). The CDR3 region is CSARAPTSDNEQFF.

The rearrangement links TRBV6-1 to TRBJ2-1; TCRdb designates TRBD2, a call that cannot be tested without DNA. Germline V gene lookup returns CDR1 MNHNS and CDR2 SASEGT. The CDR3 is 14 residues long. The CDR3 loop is CVGSVSSEYNEQFF.

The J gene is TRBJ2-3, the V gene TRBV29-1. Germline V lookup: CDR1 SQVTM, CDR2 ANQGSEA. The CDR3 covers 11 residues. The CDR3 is CSGNLGDTQYF.

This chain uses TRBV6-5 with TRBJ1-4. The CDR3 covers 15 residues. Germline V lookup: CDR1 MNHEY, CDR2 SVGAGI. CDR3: CASSYSITANEKLFF.

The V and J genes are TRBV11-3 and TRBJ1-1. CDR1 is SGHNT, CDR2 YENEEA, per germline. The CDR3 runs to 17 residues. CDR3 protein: CASSLGFIVKGDTEAFF.

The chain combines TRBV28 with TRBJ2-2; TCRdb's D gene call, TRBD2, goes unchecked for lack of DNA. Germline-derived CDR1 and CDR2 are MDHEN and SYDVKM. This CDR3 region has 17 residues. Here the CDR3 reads CASSLPSGGRNTGELFF.

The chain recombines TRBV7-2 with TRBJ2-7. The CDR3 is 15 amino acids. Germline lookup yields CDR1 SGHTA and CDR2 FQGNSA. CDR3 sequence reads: CASSSRTVNSYEQYF.

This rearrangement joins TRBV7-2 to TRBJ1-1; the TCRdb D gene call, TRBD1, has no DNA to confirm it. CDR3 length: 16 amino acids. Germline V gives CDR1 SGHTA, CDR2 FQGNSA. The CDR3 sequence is CASSLERYTGITEAVF. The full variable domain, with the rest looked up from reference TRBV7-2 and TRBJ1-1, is GAGVSQSPSNKVTEKGKDVELRCDPISGHTALYWYRQSLGQGLEFLIYFQGNSAPDKSGLPSDRFSAERTGGSVSTLTIQRTQQEDSAVYLCASSLERYTGITEAVFGQGTRLTVV.

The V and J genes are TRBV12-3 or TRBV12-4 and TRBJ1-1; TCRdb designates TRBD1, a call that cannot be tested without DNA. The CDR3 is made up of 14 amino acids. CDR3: CASSPGRGNTEAFF.

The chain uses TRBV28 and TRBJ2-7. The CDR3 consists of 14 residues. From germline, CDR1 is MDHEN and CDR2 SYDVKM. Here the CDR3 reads CASSFGGSLYEQYF. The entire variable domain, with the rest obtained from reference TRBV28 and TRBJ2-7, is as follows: DVKVTQSSRYLVKRTGEKVFLECVQDMDHENMFWYRQDPGLGLRLIYFSYDVKMKEKGDIPEGYSVSREKKERFSLILESASTNQTSMYLCASSFGGSLYEQYFGPGTRLTVT.

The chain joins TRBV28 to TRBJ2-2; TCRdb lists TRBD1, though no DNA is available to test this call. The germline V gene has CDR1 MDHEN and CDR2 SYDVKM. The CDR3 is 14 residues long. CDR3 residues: CASSSLTLAGELFF.

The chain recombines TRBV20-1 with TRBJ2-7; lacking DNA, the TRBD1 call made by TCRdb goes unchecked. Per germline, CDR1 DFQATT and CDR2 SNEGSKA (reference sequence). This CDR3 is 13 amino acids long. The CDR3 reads CSARDVDSYEQYF.